The 26 T cell receptor beta chains listed next were all sequenced from one sample in a study of cytomegalovirus exposure and HLA in healthy donors. Vbeta (60) and Jbeta (13) primers were used in the PCR. Clones were read by immunoSEQ multiplex PCR, and TCRdb kept only the in-frame ones, dropping some. Of tens of thousands of clones listed, around two thirds are singletons. The sequenced material came from PBMCs. These receptors were obtained from a woman aged 50 to 60 in good health and CMV-seropositive.

The chain has TRBV27 and TRBJ1-5; D might be TRBD1 (5 bases). CDR1 is MNHEY, CDR2 SMNVEV, per germline (reference sequence). The CDR3 totals 13 residues. The V gene lost 3 bases and the J gene lost 4 bases, with 7 bases spanning the gap. This CDR3 is CASSLTVNQPQHF. In DNA, the CDR3 is TGTGCCAGCAGTTTGACAGTTAATCAGCCCCAGCATTTT.

The chain combines TRBV7-9 with TRBJ1-4, with 9 bases lining up with TRBD1. The CDR3 consists of 14 residues. Germline V gene data show CDR1 as SEHNR and CDR2 as FQNEAQ (reference sequence). After removal of 5 bases from V and 6 bases from J, the junction contained 4 bases not matched to a gene. CDR3 coding DNA: TGTGCCAGCAGCCTGGGACAGGGCGATGAAAAACTGTTTTTT. Translating gives CASSLGQGDEKLFF.

This clone was recorded once. In DNA, the CDR3 is TGTGCCAGTAGTATGGGCAGGGGAGGGTCGCGGGGCTACACCTTC. It yields the protein CASSMGRGGSRGYTF. J is TRBJ1-2 and V is TRBV19, with D possibly matching TRBD1 (6 bases). The CDR3 totals 15 residues. Germline V lookup: CDR1 LNHDA, CDR2 SQIVND (reference sequence). V lost 3 bases and J lost 8, with 19 bases in between.

The gene calls are TRBV11-2 and TRBJ2-1, with a weak D call TRBD2 (5 bases). Germline values: CDR1 SGHAT, CDR2 FQNNGV. V gave up 1 base and J gave up 5 bases, with 12 bases separating them. The CDR3 covers 15 residues. This CDR3 is CASSLVLTADNEQFF. The CDR3, as DNA: TGTGCCAGCAGCTTAGTTCTCACAGCGGACAATGAGCAGTTCTTC.

V and J are TRBV6-5 and TRBJ2-5, with a possible D match to TRBD1 (5 bases). The CDR3 consists of 15 residues. Trimming pared 5 bases from V and 2 bases from J, leaving 15 bases between. In germline, CDR1 is MNHEY, CDR2 SVGAGI. The CDR3 nucleotides are TGTGCCAGCAGTAGCTCCACTCAGGGACAAGAGACCCAGTACTTC. Amino acids: CASSSSTQGQETQYF.

This sequence joins TRBV5-1 and TRBJ1-1; weak D call: TRBD1 (5 bases). Trimming took 2 bases from V and 5 from J, leaving 10 bases between them. CDR1 is SGHRS, CDR2 YFSETQ, per germline. The CDR3 totals 13 residues. CDR3 sequence: CASSLYRGTEAFF. CDR3 in DNA: TGCGCCAGCAGCTTATATCGGGGGACTGAAGCTTTCTTT. Full variable domain (remainder filled in from reference TRBV5-1 and TRBJ1-1): KAGVTQTPRYLIKTRGQQVTLSCSPISGHRSVSWYQQTPGQGLQFLFEYFSETQRNKGNFPGRFSGRQFSNSRSEMNVSTLELGDSALYLCASSLYRGTEAFFGQGTRLTVV.

The chain is built from TRBV11-2 and TRBJ1-2; 8 nucleotides agree with TRBD1. J gave up 2 bases and V 2 bases, and 4 bases lay outside the gene matches. In germline, CDR1 is SGHAT, CDR2 FQNNGV. This CDR3 has 15 amino acids. The CDR3 sequence: CASSLSRGRNYGYTF. CDR3 bases: TGTGCCAGCAGCTTAAGCAGGGGGCGAAACTATGGCTACACCTTC.

The V call is TRBV27, the J call TRBJ2-1; 8 bases fit TRBD1. From germline, CDR1 is MNHEY and CDR2 SMNVEV (reference sequence). CDR3 length: 15 amino acids. V trimming: 8 bases; J trimming: 8 bases; junction bases outside the gene matches: 14. This CDR3 is CASSRQGINFDEQFF. The CDR3 nucleotides read TGTGCCAGCTCGCGACAGGGGATAAATTTCGATGAGCAGTTCTTC.

V usage is TRBV11-2 and J usage is TRBJ2-2, with a weak D call TRBD2 (6 bases). Germline lookup yields CDR1 SGHAT and CDR2 FQNNGV. This CDR3 spans 16 amino acids. V dropped 1 base and J dropped 2 bases, with 11 bases sitting between them. DNA of the CDR3: TGTGCCAGCAGCTTAGCATCCGGGGGTAACACCGGGGAGCTGTTTTTT. Its protein is CASSLASGGNTGELFF.

The chain has TRBV9 and TRBJ1-2, with TRBD1 identical over 9 bases. Germline V lookup: CDR1 SGDLS, CDR2 YYNGEE. The CDR3 runs to 15 residues. V was pared by 3 bases and J by 7 bases, with 10 bases of the junction left unmatched. The CDR3 loop is CASSEETGGVRGYTF. The CDR3 region has the DNA TGTGCCAGCAGCGAGGAGACAGGGGGTGTTCGTGGCTACACCTTC. Looking up the rest from reference TRBV9 and TRBJ1-2 gives the full variable domain: DSGVTQTPKHLITATGQRVTLRCSPRSGDLSVYWYQQSLDQGLQFLIQYYNGEERAKGNILERFSAQQFPDLHSELNLSSLELGDSALYFCASSEETGGVRGYTFGSGTRLTVV.

The rearrangement links TRBV19 to TRBJ2-5; 9 bases are shared with TRBD2. The CDR3 totals 16 residues. Germline V gives CDR1 LNHDA, CDR2 SQIVND (reference sequence). Trimming at V came to 1 base and at J to 4 bases, leaving 7 bases not matched to a gene. CDR3 amino acids: CASSIGLSGGGETQYF. The CDR3 DNA reads TGTGCCAGTAGTATAGGGCTTAGCGGGGGTGGAGAGACCCAGTACTTC.

This clone was observed a few times. The chain combines TRBV11-2 with TRBJ1-5; D perhaps matches TRBD1 (5 bases). V shed 0 bases and J shed 3 bases, with 9 bases lying between them. The CDR3 totals 15 residues. Germline values: CDR1 SGHAT, CDR2 FQNNGV. The CDR3 region has the DNA TGTGCCAGCAGCTTAGAGGGGCGCGACAATCAGCCCCAGCATTTT. Translated: CASSLEGRDNQPQHF.

This clone has just a few counts. The chain joins TRBV9 to TRBJ1-2, with D perhaps matching TRBD1 (6 bases). This CDR3 comprises 18 residues. V was cut by 0 bases and J by 4 bases, with 22 bases left in between. CDR1 and CDR2 from the germline V gene are SGDLS and YYNGEE. The CDR3 is CASSVVLGHPKYCYGYTF. The CDR3 nucleotides are TGTGCCAGCAGCGTAGTGTTGGGACACCCCAAATACTGCTATGGCTACACCTTC.

The rearrangement links TRBV6-5 to TRBJ1-2, with 8 bases matching TRBD1. The CDR3 runs to 15 residues. Germline CDR1 reads MNHEY; CDR2 reads SVGAGI. Trimming removed 4 bases from V and 7 bases from J; junction bases left unmatched: 11. CDR3 DNA sequence: TGTGCCAGCAGTTCCCAAACTTCAGGGGGCCCTGGCTACACCTTC. It yields the protein CASSSQTSGGPGYTF.

The chain recombines TRBV19 with TRBJ1-5, with D possibly matching TRBD1 (6 bases). Germline V gives CDR1 LNHDA, CDR2 SQIVND (reference sequence). V lost 9 bases and J lost 2, with 20 bases in between. The length of the CDR3 is 16 residues. The CDR3 nucleotides are TGTGCCAGCGAAGCGGGGGCGGGGTTCGGCAATCAGCCCCAGCATTTT. Translation gives CASEAGAGFGNQPQHF.

This clone came up a few times. V usage is TRBV5-4 and J usage is TRBJ1-3; TRBD1 might be the D (5 bases). V was trimmed by 4 bases and J by 7 bases, leaving 21 bases between them. In germline, CDR1 is SGHNT, CDR2 YYREEE (reference sequence). This CDR3 has 16 amino acids. The CDR3 protein is CASSLLGGSHGNTIYF. The CDR3 DNA sequence: TGTGCCAGCAGCCTCCTCGGGGGTTCGCATGGGAACACCATATATTTT. Full variable domain (rest looked up from reference TRBV5-4 and TRBJ1-3): ETGVTQSPTHLIKTRGQQVTLRCSSQSGHNTVSWYQQALGQGPQFIFQYYREEENGRGNFPPRFSGLQFPNYSSELNVNALELDDSALYLCASSLLGGSHGNTIYFGEGSWLTVV.

The rearrangement uses TRBV28 and TRBJ1-5; D might be TRBD1 (6 bases). Trimming shortened V by 6 bases and J by 0 bases, and 12 bases separated the two germline ends. Per the germline V gene, CDR1 is MDHEN and CDR2 is SYDVKM. The CDR3 has 15 residues. The CDR3 DNA is TGTGCCAGCAGAATGACAGGACATAGCAATCAGCCCCAGCATTTT. Protein sequence: CASRMTGHSNQPQHF. The full variable domain, its missing parts supplied by reference TRBV28 and TRBJ1-5, is DVKVTQSSRYLVKRTGEKVFLECVQDMDHENMFWYRQDPGLGLRLIYFSYDVKMKEKGDIPEGYSVSREKKERFSLILESASTNQTSMYLCASRMTGHSNQPQHFGDGTRLSIL.

The J gene is TRBJ1-1, the V gene TRBV27; a possible D gene is TRBD1 (5 bases). V was pared by 1 base and J by 7 bases, with 10 bases between. Germline values: CDR1 MNHEY, CDR2 SMNVEV (reference sequence). The CDR3 covers 13 residues. The CDR3 spells CASSLYTTDEAFF. The DNA of the CDR3 is TGTGCCAGCAGTTTATATACGACAGATGAAGCTTTCTTT.

The V gene is TRBV7-2, the J gene TRBJ2-6; 7 positions agree with TRBD1. V lost 3 bases to trimming and J lost 11 bases; unmatched junction nucleotides: 10. The germline V gene encodes CDR1 SGHTA and CDR2 FQGNSA. The CDR3 has 15 residues. The DNA of the CDR3 is TGTGCCAGCAGCTTTAACTCAGGGGGATCTGACGTCCTGACTTTC. Its translation is CASSFNSGGSDVLTF. The full variable domain, its missing parts supplied by reference TRBV7-2 and TRBJ2-6, is GAGVSQSPSNKVTEKGKDVELRCDPISGHTALYWYRQSLGQGLEFLIYFQGNSAPDKSGLPSDRFSAERTGGSVSTLTIQRTQQEDSAVYLCASSFNSGGSDVLTFGAGSRLTVL.

The chain has TRBV10-3 and TRBJ2-7; TRBD2 matches at 11 bases. Trimming removed 3 bases from V and 7 bases from J; junction bases left unmatched: 8. Germline CDR1 reads ENHRY; CDR2 reads SYGVKD. The length of the CDR3 is 15 residues. The CDR3 sequence is CAISDGRLAGWEQYV. CDR3 nucleotides: TGTGCCATCAGTGACGGTCGACTAGCGGGGTGGGAGCAGTACGTC.

J is TRBJ1-4 and V is TRBV5-4; D perhaps matches TRBD1 (5 bases). Per the germline V gene, CDR1 is SGHNT and CDR2 is YYREEE (reference sequence). V was pared by 4 bases and J by 2 bases, with 21 bases between. The CDR3 extends over 18 amino acids. This CDR3 is CASSAWSGVSGTNEKLFF. The CDR3 region has the DNA TGTGCCAGCAGCGCTTGGTCGGGGGTTTCCGGGACTAATGAAAAACTGTTTTTT.

The V call is TRBV28, the J call TRBJ1-6; no reliable D call. The germline V and J ends were trimmed by 6 bases and 2 bases, with 11 bases remaining between them. Germline CDR1 MDHEN, CDR2 SYDVKM. This CDR3 comprises 15 residues. CDR3 coding DNA: TGTGCCAGCAGAATTTCCGGGACCTATAATTCACCCCTCCACTTT. Protein: CASRISGTYNSPLHF.

A note on this clone: The same CDR3 can be traced to other DNA sequences in this sample. The chain is built from TRBV11-2 and TRBJ1-3; no firm D call. The V gene lost 1 base and the J gene lost 2 bases, with 6 bases spanning the gap. Looked up from germline, CDR1 is SGHAT and CDR2 is FQNNGV. There are 14 residues in the CDR3. CDR3 in amino acids: CASSLGGTGNTIYF. Here the CDR3 DNA reads TGTGCCAGCAGCTTAGGAGGGACTGGAAACACCATATATTTT.

The chain is built from TRBV19 and TRBJ2-3; no clear D. The V end lost 5 bases, the J end lost 2 bases, and 11 bases lay between the germline ends. Per the germline V gene, CDR1 is LNHDA and CDR2 is SQIVND (reference sequence). The CDR3 spans 14 residues. DNA of the CDR3: TGTGCCAGTAGTCCCTACAGAGACACAGATACGCAGTATTTT. Protein: CASSPYRDTDTQYF.

This clone was recorded a few times. The chain couples TRBV27 to TRBJ1-2; D might be TRBD1 (6 bases). Per germline, CDR1 MNHEY and CDR2 SMNVEV (reference sequence). This CDR3 contains 14 residues. The V and J ends lost 5 bases and 1 base respectively, with 11 bases between them. CDR3: CASSPDSYNYGYTF. CDR3 coding DNA: TGTGCCAGCAGTCCGGACAGTTATAACTATGGCTACACCTTC.

This clone was seen just once. The chain couples TRBV4-2 to TRBJ1-4; D is unclear. Germline V gene lookup returns CDR1 LGHNA and CDR2 YNFKEQ. V lost 0 bases and J 4 bases, leaving 12 bases between the germline ends. The CDR3 consists of 16 residues. The CDR3 is CASSQDWRGINEKLFF. In nucleotides, the CDR3 is TGTGCCAGCAGCCAAGATTGGCGCGGCATTAATGAAAAACTGTTTTTT.